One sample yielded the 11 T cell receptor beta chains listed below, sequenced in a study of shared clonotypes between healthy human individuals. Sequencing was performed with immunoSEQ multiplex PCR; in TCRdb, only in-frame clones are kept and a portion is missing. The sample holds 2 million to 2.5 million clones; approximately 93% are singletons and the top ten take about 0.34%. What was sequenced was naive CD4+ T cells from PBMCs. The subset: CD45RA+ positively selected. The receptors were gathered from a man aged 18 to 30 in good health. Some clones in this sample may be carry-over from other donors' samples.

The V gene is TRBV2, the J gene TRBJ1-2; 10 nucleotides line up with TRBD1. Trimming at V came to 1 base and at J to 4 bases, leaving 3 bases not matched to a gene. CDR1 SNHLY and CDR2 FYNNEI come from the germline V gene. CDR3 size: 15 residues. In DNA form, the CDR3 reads TGTGCCAGCAGTGAAGGGACAGGGGGTATCTATGGCTACACCTTC. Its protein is CASSEGTGGIYGYTF.

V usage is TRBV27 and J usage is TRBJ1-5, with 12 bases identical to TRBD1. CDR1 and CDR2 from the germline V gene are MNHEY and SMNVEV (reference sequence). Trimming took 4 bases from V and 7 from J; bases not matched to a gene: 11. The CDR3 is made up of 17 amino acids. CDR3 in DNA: TGTGCCAGCAGTTCCCGTCCCGGGACAGGGGGCGGACAGCCCCAGCATTTT. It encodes CASSSRPGTGGGQPQHF.

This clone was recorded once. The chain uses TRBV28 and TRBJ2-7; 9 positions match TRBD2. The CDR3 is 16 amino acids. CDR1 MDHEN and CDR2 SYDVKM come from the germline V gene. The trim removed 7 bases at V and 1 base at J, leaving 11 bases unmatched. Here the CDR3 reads CASISASGILSYEQYF. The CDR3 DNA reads TGTGCCAGCATCTCGGCTAGCGGGATTTTGTCCTACGAGCAGTACTTC.

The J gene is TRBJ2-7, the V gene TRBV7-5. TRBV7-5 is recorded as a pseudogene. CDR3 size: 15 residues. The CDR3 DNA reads TGTGCCAGAAGCTTAGTTTGTGATCCCACCCACGAGCAGTACTTC. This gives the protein CARSLVCDPTHEQYF.

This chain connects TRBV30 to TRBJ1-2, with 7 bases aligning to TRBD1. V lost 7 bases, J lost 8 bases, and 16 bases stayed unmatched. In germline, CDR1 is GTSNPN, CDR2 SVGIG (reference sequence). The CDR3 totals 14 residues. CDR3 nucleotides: TGTGCCTCGGTCCGCAGGGGGTCTGTCGGCGGCTACACCTTC. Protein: CASVRRGSVGGYTF.

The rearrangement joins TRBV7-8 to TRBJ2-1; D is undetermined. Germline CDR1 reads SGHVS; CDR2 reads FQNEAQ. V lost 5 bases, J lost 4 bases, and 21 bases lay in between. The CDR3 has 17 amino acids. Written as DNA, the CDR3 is TGTGCCAGCAGCCCAGGAATGACGCAGCACGTTTACAATGAGCAGTTCTTC. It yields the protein CASSPGMTQHVYNEQFF.

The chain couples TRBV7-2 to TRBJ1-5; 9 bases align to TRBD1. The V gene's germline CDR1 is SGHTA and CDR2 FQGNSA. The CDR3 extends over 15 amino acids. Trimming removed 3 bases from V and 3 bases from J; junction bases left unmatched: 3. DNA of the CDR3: TGTGCCAGCAGCTTCCGGGACAGGGACAATCAGCCCCAGCATTTT. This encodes CASSFRDRDNQPQHF.

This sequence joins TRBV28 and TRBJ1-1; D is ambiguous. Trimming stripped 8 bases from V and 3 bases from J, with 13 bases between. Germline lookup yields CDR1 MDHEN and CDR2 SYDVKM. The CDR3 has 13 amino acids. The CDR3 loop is CASGGPYDTEAFF. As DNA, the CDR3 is TGTGCCAGCGGTGGACCGTATGACACTGAAGCTTTCTTT.

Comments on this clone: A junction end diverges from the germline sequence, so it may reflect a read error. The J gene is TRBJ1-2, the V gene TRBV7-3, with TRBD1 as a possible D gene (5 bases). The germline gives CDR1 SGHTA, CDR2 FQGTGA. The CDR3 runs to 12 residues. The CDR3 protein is CASSQVQGSYTF. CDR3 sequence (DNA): TGCGCCAGCAGCCAAGTCCAGGGTAGCTACACCTTC.

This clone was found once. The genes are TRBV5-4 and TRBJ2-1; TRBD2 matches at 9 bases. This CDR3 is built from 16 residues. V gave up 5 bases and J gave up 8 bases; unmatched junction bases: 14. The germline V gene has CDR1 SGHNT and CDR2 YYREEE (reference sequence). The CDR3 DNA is TGTGCCAGCAGTGCTTTTGGGCCTAGCGGGATTGATGAGCAGTTCTTC. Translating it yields CASSAFGPSGIDEQFF.

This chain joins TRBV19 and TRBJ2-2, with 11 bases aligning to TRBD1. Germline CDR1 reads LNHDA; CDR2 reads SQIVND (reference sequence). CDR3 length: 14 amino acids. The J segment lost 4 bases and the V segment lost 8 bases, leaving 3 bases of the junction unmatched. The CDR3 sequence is CASGQGAGTGELFF. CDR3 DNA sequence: TGTGCCAGTGGACAGGGGGCGGGCACCGGGGAGCTGTTTTTT.